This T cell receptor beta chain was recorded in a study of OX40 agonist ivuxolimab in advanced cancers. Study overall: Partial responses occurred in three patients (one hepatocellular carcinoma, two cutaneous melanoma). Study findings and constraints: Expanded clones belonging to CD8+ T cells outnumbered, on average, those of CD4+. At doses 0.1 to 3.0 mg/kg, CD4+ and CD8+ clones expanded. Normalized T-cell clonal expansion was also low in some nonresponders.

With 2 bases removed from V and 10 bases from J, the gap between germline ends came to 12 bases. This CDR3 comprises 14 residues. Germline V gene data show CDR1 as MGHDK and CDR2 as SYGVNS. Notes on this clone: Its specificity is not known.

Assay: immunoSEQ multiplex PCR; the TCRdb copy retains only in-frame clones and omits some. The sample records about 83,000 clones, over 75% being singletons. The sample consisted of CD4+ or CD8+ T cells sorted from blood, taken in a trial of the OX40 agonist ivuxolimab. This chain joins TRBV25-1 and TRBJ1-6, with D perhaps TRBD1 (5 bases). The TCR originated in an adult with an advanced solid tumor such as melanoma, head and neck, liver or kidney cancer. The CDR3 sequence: CASSEPGFISPLHF. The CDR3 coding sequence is TGTGCCAGCAGTGAACCAGGGTTTATATCACCCCTCCACTTT.